This entry concerns a single T cell receptor (beta chain). The sample belongs to a study of cytomegalovirus exposure and HLA in healthy donors. Use of 60 Vbeta and 13 Jbeta primers characterized the PCR. Measured with immunoSEQ multiplex PCR; TCRdb has only the in-frame clones, and not every one. Found here are approximately 160,000 clones, 81% of them singletons; the top ten hold 1% to 1.5%. Germline V CDR1 and CDR2: SGHVS, FNYEAQ. This CDR3 has 16 residues. The ends lost 2 bases at V and 4 bases at J; junction bases unmatched: 7. The chain uses TRBV7-6 and TRBJ2-3, with 9 bases matching TRBD2. The source of this sequence is a man aged 45 to 65 in good health and CMV-seropositive. Sequenced material: PBMCs. CDR3 sequence (DNA): TGTGCCAGCAGCTTATCGGCGGGAGGGCCCGCAGATACGCAGTATTTT. It specifies CASSLSAGGPADTQYF.